This passage covers 24 T cell receptor beta chains from one sample sequenced in a study of graft-versus-host responses after intestinal transplantation. Their cognate antigens are unknown. Some clones are missing from TCRdb's copy, which holds only in-frame ones; the method was immunoSEQ multiplex PCR. The sample shows over 100,000 clones, approximately 92% of them seen only once. The sequencing here drew on unstimulated CD4+ T cells sorted from spleen or lymph node cells, taken before intestinal transplant. The receptor set was obtained from a human donor who received an intestinal transplant.

This chain uses TRBV30 with TRBJ2-7; D is unresolved. The V gene lost 0 bases and the J gene lost 0 bases, with 18 bases spanning the gap. The CDR3 has 17 residues. Looked up from germline, CDR1 is GTSNPN and CDR2 is SVGIG (reference sequence). Written as DNA, the CDR3 is TGTGCCTGGAGTGTAGGTTGGCAGGCCCCTTTCTCCTACGAGCAGTACTTC. It yields the protein CAWSVGWQAPFSYEQYF.

The chain links TRBV5-1 to TRBJ1-2; D is possibly TRBD1 (6 bases). Germline CDR1 is SGHRS and CDR2 is YFSETQ. The CDR3 length is 14 residues. Trimming shortened V by 4 bases and J by 7 bases, and 17 bases separated the two germline ends. As DNA, the CDR3 is TGCGCCAGCAGCCCCCAGGGGATTTCGGGTGGCTACACCTTC. It codes for CASSPQGISGGYTF. Filled out from reference TRBV5-1 and TRBJ1-2, the complete variable domain reads KAGVTQTPRYLIKTRGQQVTLSCSPISGHRSVSWYQQTPGQGLQFLFEYFSETQRNKGNFPGRFSGRQFSNSRSEMNVSTLELGDSALYLCASSPQGISGGYTFGSGTRLTVV.

The rearrangement uses TRBV28 and TRBJ1-5; 11 bases agree with TRBD1. The CDR3 runs to 16 residues. Germline V lookup: CDR1 MDHEN, CDR2 SYDVKM. The J segment lost 7 bases and the V segment lost 5 bases, leaving 10 bases of the junction unmatched. The CDR3 loop is CASSTSGQGAGQPQHF. For the CDR3, the DNA is TGTGCCAGCAGTACCTCCGGACAGGGGGCAGGGCAGCCCCAGCATTTT.

The chain joins TRBV28 to TRBJ1-1; D is undetermined. The V end lost 4 bases, the J end lost 5 bases, and 14 bases lay between the germline ends. This CDR3 has 14 residues. The germline V gene encodes CDR1 MDHEN and CDR2 SYDVKM. The CDR3 nucleotides are TGTGCCAGCAGTTCCGATCTTGGTTCGACTGAAGCTTTCTTT. Translation: CASSSDLGSTEAFF.

V gene TRBV7-9 combines with J gene TRBJ1-4, with D perhaps TRBD1 (6 bases). Per germline, CDR1 SEHNR and CDR2 FQNEAQ (reference sequence). This CDR3 comprises 12 residues. V was trimmed by 11 bases and J by 7 bases, leaving 14 bases between them. CDR3 sequence: CASGAKGEKLFF. The CDR3 nucleotides read TGTGCCTCGGGGGCGAAGGGTGAAAAACTGTTTTTT.

This rearrangement joins TRBV18 to TRBJ2-4, with a possible D match to TRBD2 (7 bases). Germline-derived CDR1 and CDR2 are KGHSH and LQKENI. The CDR3 consists of 16 residues. V lost 2 bases to trimming and J lost 4 bases, with 15 bases between them. In nucleotides, the CDR3 is TGTGCCAGCTCACCAATACAGGGAGGGGAAAAAAACATTCAGTACTTC. It yields the protein CASSPIQGGEKNIQYF.

Remarks on this clone: The identical CDR3 is also encoded by other nucleotide sequences in the sample. The rearrangement joins TRBV5-1 to TRBJ2-5; 9 positions agree with TRBD2. This CDR3 has 14 amino acids. The V and J ends lost 0 bases and 4 bases, in that order; junction bases with no gene match: 1. Germline V lookup: CDR1 SGHRS, CDR2 YFSETQ. The CDR3 protein is CASSLGGRGETQYF. The CDR3 coding sequence is TGCGCCAGCAGCTTGGGCGGGAGGGGAGAGACCCAGTACTTC.

The table lists this clone with a count of one. The V gene is TRBV18, the J gene TRBJ2-6; 8 bases match TRBD1. The CDR3 totals 16 residues. Germline CDR1 reads KGHSH; CDR2 reads LQKENI. V dropped 3 bases and J dropped 2; count of bases not matched to a gene: 3. CDR3 sequence: CASSPRGRAGANVLTF. CDR3 bases: TGTGCCAGCTCACCCAGGGGGCGGGCTGGGGCCAACGTCCTGACTTTC.

The genes are TRBV6-6 and TRBJ1-2; D perhaps matches TRBD1 (6 bases). The CDR3 runs 13 residues. Per the germline V gene, CDR1 is MNHNY and CDR2 is SVGAGI (reference sequence). The V gene lost 10 bases and the J gene lost 8 bases, with 20 bases spanning the gap. CDR3 DNA sequence: TGTGCCACCCTCGCGAGGGGGGGAGGGGGCTACACCTTC. It encodes CATLARGGGGYTF.

The CDR3 DNA is TGTGCCAGCAGTTACGACAGATCAAACACCGGGGAGCTGTTTTTT. Its translation is CASSYDRSNTGELFF. V is TRBV6-5 and J is TRBJ2-2; possible D gene TRBD1, 5 bases. The CDR3 has 15 amino acids. Deletions cut 2 bases from V and 2 bases from J, with 9 bases between. Germline loops: CDR1 MNHEY, CDR2 SVGAGI.

This clone was picked up one time. Germline and junction disagree at one end, which may indicate a read error. The chain couples TRBV5-6 to TRBJ2-2; possibly TRBD2 for D (5 bases). The CDR3 contains 13 residues. CDR1 SGHDT and CDR2 YYEEEE come from the germline V gene. CDR3 DNA sequence: TGTGCCGGCAGCGGTACGTTGACCGGGGAGCTGTTTTTT. Translated, it gives CAGSGTLTGELFF.

In this sample, this clone turned up once. This specimen includes other DNA sequences encoding the same CDR3. J is TRBJ2-5 and V is TRBV15; D uncertain. This CDR3 comprises 13 residues. Germline assignment: CDR1 LNHNV and CDR2 YYDKDF (reference sequence). Trimming removed 0 bases from V and 1 base from J, with 3 bases in between. CDR3 protein: CATSRDPQETQYF. The CDR3 DNA reads TGTGCCACCAGCAGAGATCCCCAAGAGACCCAGTACTTC.

J is TRBJ2-3 and V is TRBV5-1; D unclear. The CDR3 covers 18 residues. The V and J ends lost 0 bases and 0 bases respectively, with 17 bases between them. Germline CDR1 reads SGHRS; CDR2 reads YFSETQ. The CDR3 region has the DNA TGCGCCAGCAGCTTGGTTTCCGGATCAACAACTAGCACAGATACGCAGTATTTT. Protein sequence: CASSLVSGSTTSTDTQYF. Full variable domain (outside the CDR3, taken from reference TRBV5-1 and TRBJ2-3): KAGVTQTPRYLIKTRGQQVTLSCSPISGHRSVSWYQQTPGQGLQFLFEYFSETQRNKGNFPGRFSGRQFSNSRSEMNVSTLELGDSALYLCASSLVSGSTTSTDTQYFGPGTRLTVL.

This rearrangement joins TRBV5-1 to TRBJ2-7; the D gene is possibly TRBD2 (5 bases). V was cut by 3 bases and J by 0 bases, with 10 bases left in between. The CDR3 runs to 14 residues. The germline gives CDR1 SGHRS, CDR2 YFSETQ. The CDR3 DNA reads as TGCGCCAGCAGCTCGTCGGGGAGCTCCTACGAGCAGTACTTC. As protein: CASSSSGSSYEQYF.

The chain employs TRBV2 and TRBJ1-2; the match to TRBD1 covers 10 bases. V gave up 2 bases and J gave up 4 bases; unmatched junction bases: 7. Germline V CDR1 and CDR2: SNHLY, FYNNEI. The CDR3 contains 16 residues. The CDR3 sequence: CASSEWTGGLVYGYTF. CDR3 coding DNA: TGTGCCAGCAGTGAATGGACAGGGGGGTTGGTCTATGGCTACACCTTC. The full variable domain, rest sourced from reference TRBV2 and TRBJ1-2, is EPEVTQTPSHQVTQMGQEVILRCVPISNHLYFYWYRQILGQKVEFLVSFYNNEISEKSEIFDDQFSVERPDGSNFTLKIRSTKLEDSAMYFCASSEWTGGLVYGYTFGSGTRLTVV.

The V and J genes are TRBV5-1 and TRBJ2-3; D is uncertain. The CDR3 length is 14 residues. V lost 0 bases, J lost 3 bases, and 8 bases lay in between. The germline V gene has CDR1 SGHRS and CDR2 YFSETQ. CDR3 sequence: CASSLGRQTDTQYF. Here the CDR3 DNA reads TGCGCCAGCAGCTTGGGACGACAAACAGATACGCAGTATTTT. The full variable domain, in which reference TRBV5-1 and TRBJ2-3 provide the parts outside the CDR3, is KAGVTQTPRYLIKTRGQQVTLSCSPISGHRSVSWYQQTPGQGLQFLFEYFSETQRNKGNFPGRFSGRQFSNSRSEMNVSTLELGDSALYLCASSLGRQTDTQYFGPGTRLTVL.

This clone showed up just a few times. The CDR3 DNA follows: TGTGCCAGCAGAAGGTTTTGGGGGAGTGAGACCCAGTACTTC. Translating it yields CASRRFWGSETQYF. The chain combines TRBV6-1 with TRBJ2-5; perhaps D is TRBD1 or TRBD2 (5 bases each). The CDR3 sequence is 14 residues long. V lost 6 bases to trimming and J lost 5 bases, with 16 bases between them. Germline V CDR1 and CDR2: MNHNS, SASEGT.

This chain joins TRBV9 and TRBJ2-1, with TRBD2 identical over 9 bases. J lost 4 bases, V lost 6 bases, and 8 bases had no gene match. The CDR3 consists of 15 residues. The germline V gene encodes CDR1 SGDLS and CDR2 YYNGEE. CDR3 sequence reads: CASKSFSGSYNEQFF. The CDR3 bases are TGTGCCAGCAAAAGCTTTAGCGGGAGTTACAATGAGCAGTTCTTC. The full variable domain, in which reference TRBV9 and TRBJ2-1 provide the parts outside the CDR3, is DSGVTQTPKHLITATGQRVTLRCSPRSGDLSVYWYQQSLDQGLQFLIQYYNGEERAKGNILERFSAQQFPDLHSELNLSSLELGDSALYFCASKSFSGSYNEQFFGPGTRLTVL.

DNA for the CDR3: TGTGCCAGCAGCCCAGAGGGAATAAGCTCCTACAATGAGCAGTTCTTC. Its translation: CASSPEGISSYNEQFF. V usage is TRBV7-3 and J usage is TRBJ2-1; perhaps TRBD2 as D (5 bases). The length of the CDR3 is 16 residues. Trimming removed 5 bases from V and 0 bases from J, with 14 bases in between. CDR1 SGHTA and CDR2 FQGTGA come from the germline V gene.

V is TRBV6-6 and J is TRBJ2-4; tentative D call: TRBD1 (5 bases). Looked up from germline, CDR1 is MNHNY and CDR2 is SVGAGI (reference sequence). Trimming cost V 2 bases and J 0 bases, with 11 bases left between them. The CDR3 extends over 16 amino acids. CDR3 sequence reads: CASSYTNGQAKNIQYF. For the CDR3, the DNA is TGTGCCAGCAGTTACACGAACGGACAAGCCAAAAACATTCAGTACTTC.

This clone has only one observation. V usage is TRBV5-1 and J usage is TRBJ2-5, with D unresolved. The CDR3 spans 13 residues. The V gene's germline CDR1 is SGHRS and CDR2 YFSETQ. V was clipped by 0 bases and J by 5 bases, with 8 bases between them. The CDR3 region has the DNA TGCGCCAGCAGCTTGGATAGCCGGGAGACCCAGTACTTC. Protein: CASSLDSRETQYF.

The chain is built from TRBV21-1 and TRBJ2-3; the D call TRBD2 from the table was never checked on the DNA. TRBV21-1 constitutes a pseudogene. The length of the CDR3 is 19 residues. CDR3 protein: CASSPTGFTSGRATDTQYF. Written as DNA, the CDR3 is TGTGCCAGCAGCCCGACAGGGTTTACTAGCGGGAGGGCCACAGATACGCAGTATTTT.

The chain joins TRBV6-5 to TRBJ1-1; D gene unclear. CDR3 size: 14 residues. From germline, CDR1 is MNHEY and CDR2 SVGAGI. V gave up 8 bases and J gave up 1 base, with 14 bases separating them. CDR3 in DNA: TGTGCCAGCGTACGTCGACACCCGAACACTGAAGCTTTCTTT. Protein sequence: CASVRRHPNTEAFF.

The V call is TRBV5-4, the J call TRBJ2-1, with unresolved D. Trimming left V 2 bases short and J 0 bases short, with 12 bases between. CDR3 length: 16 residues. CDR1 is SGHNT, CDR2 YYREEE, per germline (reference sequence). The CDR3 reads CASSFTSISSYNEQFF. The DNA for the CDR3 is TGTGCCAGCAGCTTCACATCCATCAGCTCCTACAATGAGCAGTTCTTC.